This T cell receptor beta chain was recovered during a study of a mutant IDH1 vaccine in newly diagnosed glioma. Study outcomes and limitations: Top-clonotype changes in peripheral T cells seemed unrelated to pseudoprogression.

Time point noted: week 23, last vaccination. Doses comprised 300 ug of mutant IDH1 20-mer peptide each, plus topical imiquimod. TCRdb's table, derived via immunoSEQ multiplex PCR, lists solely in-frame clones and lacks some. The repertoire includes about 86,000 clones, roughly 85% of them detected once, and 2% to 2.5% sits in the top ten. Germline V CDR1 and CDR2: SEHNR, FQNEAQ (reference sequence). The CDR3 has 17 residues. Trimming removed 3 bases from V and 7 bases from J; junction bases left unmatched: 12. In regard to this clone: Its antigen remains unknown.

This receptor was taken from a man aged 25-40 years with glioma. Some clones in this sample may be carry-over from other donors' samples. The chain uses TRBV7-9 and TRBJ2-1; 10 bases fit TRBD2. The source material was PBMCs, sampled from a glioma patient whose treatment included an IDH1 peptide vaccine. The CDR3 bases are TGTGCCAGCAGCTTTCCGGGAGGGGTAGCGGGAGGAAATGAGCAGTTCTTC. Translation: CASSFPGGVAGGNEQFF.